The next 26 T cell receptor beta chains were all read from a single sample in a study of OX40 agonist ivuxolimab in advanced cancers. The table came from immunoSEQ multiplex PCR; TCRdb's copy has only in-frame clones and leaves some out. The sample lists 68,000 or so clones, roughly 82% seen once, with approximately 11% in the top ten. The sample consisted of CD4+ or CD8+ T cells sorted from blood, taken in a trial of the OX40 agonist ivuxolimab. The receptors originated from an adult with an advanced solid tumor such as melanoma, head and neck, liver or kidney cancer.

The rearrangement links TRBV7-2 to TRBJ1-1, with TRBD1 matching over 7 bases. Looked up from germline, CDR1 is SGHTA and CDR2 is FQGNSA. V was clipped by 3 bases and J by 5 bases; unmatched bases: 6. CDR3 length: 14 amino acids. The CDR3 loop is CASSFTGDGTEAFF. The CDR3 DNA sequence: TGTGCCAGCAGCTTCACAGGGGATGGAACTGAAGCTTTCTTT.

This clone was seen more than once but under ten times. The V and J genes are TRBV28 and TRBJ2-1; 8 bases map to TRBD1. The CDR3 spans 17 residues. The V gene's germline CDR1 is MDHEN and CDR2 SYDVKM. With V trimmed by 6 bases and J by 2 bases, 12 bases remained unmatched. CDR3 in DNA: TGTGCCAGCAGCCCCTTCTCCAGACAGGGGACCTACAATGAGCAGTTCTTC. Residues: CASSPFSRQGTYNEQFF.

V is TRBV18 and J is TRBJ2-1; 14 bases match TRBD2. V shed 6 bases, J shed 5 bases, and the junction held 6 bases outside the gene matches. Germline V gene sequence: CDR1 KGHSH, CDR2 LQKENI. This CDR3 is 16 amino acids long. The CDR3 region is CASSRLTSGGDNEQFF. Here the CDR3 DNA reads TGTGCCAGCTCCCGTTTGACTAGCGGGGGGGACAATGAGCAGTTCTTC.

The chain carries TRBV27 and TRBJ2-7, with D tentatively TRBD1 (5 bases). The CDR3 consists of 14 residues. Trimming stripped 7 bases from V and 3 bases from J, with 16 bases between. CDR1 is MNHEY, CDR2 SMNVEV, per germline (reference sequence). The CDR3 spells CASKMGQGSYEQYF. Written as DNA, the CDR3 is TGTGCCAGCAAGATGGGGCAGGGCAGCTACGAGCAGTACTTC.

The rearrangement uses TRBV6-6 and TRBJ2-6; D gene unclear. Per germline, CDR1 MNHNY and CDR2 SVGAGI (reference sequence). Trimming took 6 bases from V and 0 from J, leaving 9 bases between them. The CDR3 loop spans 15 amino acids. CDR3 protein: CASSLPVSGANVLTF. In DNA form, the CDR3 reads TGTGCCAGCAGCCTCCCGGTCTCTGGGGCCAACGTCCTGACTTTC.

The chain couples TRBV7-9 to TRBJ2-3; 8 nucleotides line up with TRBD1. Germline CDR1 reads SEHNR; CDR2 reads FQNEAQ (reference sequence). CDR3 size: 15 residues. J gave up 2 bases and V 6 bases, and 7 bases lay outside the gene matches. The CDR3 reads CASSFTGGPTDTQYF. The CDR3 region has the DNA TGTGCCAGCAGTTTTACAGGGGGACCCACAGATACGCAGTATTTT.

This rearrangement joins TRBV7-2 to TRBJ2-5, with D perhaps matching TRBD1 (5 bases). Germline V gene lookup returns CDR1 SGHTA and CDR2 FQGNSA. This CDR3 is 13 amino acids long. Between the trimmed V and J ends, which lost 5 bases and 0 bases, there was a span of 7 bases. This CDR3 reads CASSRQYQETQYF. The CDR3 nucleotides read TGTGCCAGCAGCCGACAGTACCAAGAGACCCAGTACTTC.

The rearrangement joins TRBV19 to TRBJ1-2; the D gene is possibly TRBD1 (5 bases). Germline CDR1 reads LNHDA; CDR2 reads SQIVND (reference sequence). The V end lost 7 bases, the J end lost 1 base, and 19 bases lay between the germline ends. The CDR3 loop spans 16 amino acids. CDR3 in amino acids: CASISIRDGGNYGYTF. The CDR3 DNA reads TGTGCCAGTATTTCAATCCGGGACGGGGGTAACTATGGCTACACCTTC.

The chain joins TRBV28 to TRBJ1-5; 9 positions agree with TRBD1. CDR1 is MDHEN, CDR2 SYDVKM, per germline. The CDR3 extends over 14 amino acids. V lost 6 bases, J lost 5 bases, and 5 bases stayed unmatched. The CDR3: CASRWTGADQPQHF. In DNA, the CDR3 is TGTGCCAGCAGATGGACAGGGGCCGATCAGCCCCAGCATTTT.

The chain joins TRBV14 to TRBJ1-1; a weak D match, TRBD1 (5 bases). Germline CDR1 and CDR2: SGHDN and FVKESK. Trimming left V 5 bases short and J 2 bases short, with 9 bases between. CDR3 size: 13 residues. The CDR3 coding sequence is TGTGCCAGCAGCGCAGGGTTAAACACTGAAGCTTTCTTT. It translates to CASSAGLNTEAFF.

This chain joins TRBV19 and TRBJ2-1; 14 bases align to TRBD2. CDR1 is LNHDA, CDR2 SQIVND, per germline (reference sequence). J gave up 4 bases and V 4 bases, and 0 bases lay outside the gene matches. CDR3 length: 15 amino acids. This chain's CDR3 is CASSRTSGGYNEQFF. In DNA form, the CDR3 reads TGTGCCAGTAGTAGGACTAGCGGGGGGTACAATGAGCAGTTCTTC.

This clone was recorded only once. This chain connects TRBV5-6 to TRBJ2-7; D is perhaps TRBD2 (6 bases). Between the trimmed V and J ends, which lost 1 base and 2 bases, there was a span of 13 bases. The CDR3 runs 15 residues. The germline gives CDR1 SGHDT, CDR2 YYEEEE. The CDR3 bases are TGTGCCAGCAGCTTGCTGTCTAGCGCGACCTACGAGCAGTACTTC. Protein: CASSLLSSATYEQYF.

V is TRBV18 and J is TRBJ1-5; no firm D call. V lost 2 bases and J lost 4, with 9 bases in between. Germline V lookup: CDR1 KGHSH, CDR2 LQKENI. The CDR3 has 14 residues. CDR3 bases: TGTGCCAGCTCACCAGGTGACAAGAATCAGCCCCAGCATTTT. The encoded protein is CASSPGDKNQPQHF.

The V gene is TRBV9, the J gene TRBJ2-3; the D gene is possibly TRBD2 (6 bases). Germline-derived CDR1 and CDR2 are SGDLS and YYNGEE. Trimming removed 3 bases at V and 5 bases at J, with 13 bases between. The CDR3 contains 14 residues. This CDR3 reads CASSALTSEDTQYF. For the CDR3, the DNA is TGTGCCAGCAGCGCCCTGACTAGTGAAGATACGCAGTATTTT.

CDR3 sequence: CASRERGGFYNEQFF. For the CDR3, the DNA is TGTGCCAGCAGAGAGCGGGGGGGATTCTACAATGAGCAGTTCTTC. The chain recombines TRBV6-4 with TRBJ2-1; 10 bases are a match to TRBD2. This CDR3 is 15 amino acids long. The V gene end was trimmed by 6 bases and the J gene end by 3 bases; junction bases not matched to a gene: 5. Germline loops: CDR1 MRHNA, CDR2 SNTAGT.

The rearrangement uses TRBV7-9 and TRBJ2-1, with 10 nucleotides matching TRBD1. V lost 4 bases and J lost 5; bases outside the gene matches: 8. In germline, CDR1 is SEHNR, CDR2 FQNEAQ (reference sequence). The CDR3 is made up of 16 amino acids. In DNA form, the CDR3 reads TGTGCCAGCAGCTCGCTTTGGACAGGGGGGGACAATGAGCAGTTCTTC. It translates to CASSSLWTGGDNEQFF.

The chain couples TRBV4-2 to TRBJ2-1, with no clear D. Germline CDR1 is LGHNA and CDR2 is YNFKEQ. The CDR3 is 12 amino acids. The germline V and J ends were trimmed by 0 bases and 13 bases, with 10 bases remaining between them. CDR3 in DNA: TGTGCCAGCAGCCAAGAGGGGATGGAACAGTTCTTC. It yields the protein CASSQEGMEQFF.

This clone came up a few times. J is TRBJ1-5 and V is TRBV15; D remains ambiguous. V dropped 4 bases and J dropped 6 bases, with 10 bases sitting between them. This CDR3 comprises 13 residues. The V gene's germline CDR1 is LNHNV and CDR2 YYDKDF (reference sequence). The CDR3 nucleotides are TGTGCCACCAGCACCACGGCGAGTCAGCCCCAGCATTTT. Protein: CATSTTASQPQHF.

This clone occurred once. The chain uses TRBV10-3 and TRBJ2-6; 7 bases line up with TRBD1. V shed 0 bases and J 0 bases; nucleotides not matched to a gene: 8. The CDR3 is made up of 19 amino acids. Germline loops: CDR1 ENHRY, CDR2 SYGVKD. The DNA of the CDR3 is TGTGCCATCAGTGAGTCATCAGGACAGGTGTCCTCTGGGGCCAACGTCCTGACTTTC. The encoded protein is CAISESSGQVSSGANVLTF.

The rearrangement joins TRBV23-1 to TRBJ2-7; the match to TRBD1 covers 8 bases. TRBV23-1 is an ORF for which the function is uncertain. This CDR3 is built from 15 residues. V was clipped by 8 bases and J by 2 bases; unmatched bases: 11. This CDR3 reads CASGPGTGAPYEQYF. For the CDR3, the DNA is TGCGCCAGCGGACCCGGGACAGGAGCTCCCTACGAGCAGTACTTC.

V gene TRBV13 combines with J gene TRBJ2-5; D is possibly TRBD1 or TRBD2 (6 bases each). Germline lookup yields CDR1 PRHDT and CDR2 FYEKMQ (reference sequence). V gave up 5 bases and J gave up 3 bases, with 16 bases separating them. This CDR3 comprises 15 residues. The CDR3 DNA follows: TGTGCCAGCAGCCCTCCGGGGGCAGGGAAAGAGACCCAGTACTTC. The encoded protein is CASSPPGAGKETQYF.

V usage is TRBV28 and J usage is TRBJ2-5; D is unclear. Germline CDR1 reads MDHEN; CDR2 reads SYDVKM. The germline V and J ends were trimmed by 5 bases and 5 bases, with 18 bases remaining between them. This CDR3 has 15 amino acids. CDR3 protein: CASSQYRPGRETQYF. Written as DNA, the CDR3 is TGTGCCAGCAGTCAATATCGTCCGGGTCGGGAGACCCAGTACTTC.

This chain joins TRBV5-1 and TRBJ1-2, with D unresolved. The CDR3 length is 12 residues. The V gene lost 0 bases and the J gene lost 8 bases, with 8 bases spanning the gap. Germline-derived CDR1 and CDR2 are SGHRS and YFSETQ. DNA of the CDR3: TGCGCCAGCAGCTTGGGAGGGCAGGGCTACACCTTC. This encodes CASSLGGQGYTF.

The chain recombines TRBV5-1 with TRBJ2-3; D uncertain. Trimming removed 0 bases at V and 2 bases at J, with 7 bases between. Germline CDR1 and CDR2: SGHRS and YFSETQ. The CDR3 has 14 amino acids. The CDR3 DNA is TGCGCCAGCAGCTTGGCCAACCCCACAGATACGCAGTATTTT. It is translated as CASSLANPTDTQYF. The entire variable domain, with the rest obtained from reference TRBV5-1 and TRBJ2-3, is as follows: KAGVTQTPRYLIKTRGQQVTLSCSPISGHRSVSWYQQTPGQGLQFLFEYFSETQRNKGNFPGRFSGRQFSNSRSEMNVSTLELGDSALYLCASSLANPTDTQYFGPGTRLTVL.

The rearrangement joins TRBV30 to TRBJ1-1, with D unresolved. The CDR3 is made up of 13 amino acids. Germline V gene lookup returns CDR1 GTSNPN and CDR2 SVGIG (reference sequence). V shed 4 bases and J shed 1 base, with 10 bases lying between them. The CDR3 DNA reads TGTGCCTGGAAGGGCCACTCGAACACTGAAGCTTTCTTT. Translation gives CAWKGHSNTEAFF.

V is TRBV15 and J is TRBJ1-5, with a weak D call TRBD1 (6 bases). Per the germline V gene, CDR1 is LNHNV and CDR2 is YYDKDF (reference sequence). The CDR3 consists of 14 residues. CDR3 region: CATERGGSNQPQHF. The CDR3 bases are TGTGCTACCGAAAGGGGGGGGAGCAATCAGCCCCAGCATTTT.